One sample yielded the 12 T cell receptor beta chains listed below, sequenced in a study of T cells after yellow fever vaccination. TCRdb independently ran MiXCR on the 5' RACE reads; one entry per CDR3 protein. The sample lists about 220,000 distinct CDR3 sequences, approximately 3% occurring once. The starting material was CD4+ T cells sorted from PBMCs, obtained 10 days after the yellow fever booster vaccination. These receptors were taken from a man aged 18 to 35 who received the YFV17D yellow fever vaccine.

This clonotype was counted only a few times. CDR3 in amino acids: CAIARGGSYNEQFF. In DNA, the CDR3 is TGTGCCATTGCTCGGGGGGGCTCCTACAATGAGCAGTTCTTC. V and J are TRBV2 and TRBJ2-1; 8 bases are a match to TRBD2. Germline CDR1 and CDR2: SNHLY and FYNNEI. This CDR3 spans 14 amino acids. With 10 bases clipped from V and 0 bases from J, the junction kept 5 bases outside the gene matches.

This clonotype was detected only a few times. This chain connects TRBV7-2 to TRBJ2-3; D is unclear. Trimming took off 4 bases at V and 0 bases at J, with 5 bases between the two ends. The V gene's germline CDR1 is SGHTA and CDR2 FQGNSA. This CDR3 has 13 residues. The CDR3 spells CASSYSSTDTQYF. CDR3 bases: TGTGCCAGCAGCTACTCCAGCACAGATACGCAGTATTTT.

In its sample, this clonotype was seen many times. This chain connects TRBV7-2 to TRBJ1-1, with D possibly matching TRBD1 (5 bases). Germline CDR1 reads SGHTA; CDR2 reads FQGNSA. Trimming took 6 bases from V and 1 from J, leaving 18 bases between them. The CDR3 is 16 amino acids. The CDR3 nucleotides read TGTGCCAGCAGTGGGGCCCGGGGGGGAACGAACACTGAAGCTTTCTTT. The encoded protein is CASSGARGGTNTEAFF.

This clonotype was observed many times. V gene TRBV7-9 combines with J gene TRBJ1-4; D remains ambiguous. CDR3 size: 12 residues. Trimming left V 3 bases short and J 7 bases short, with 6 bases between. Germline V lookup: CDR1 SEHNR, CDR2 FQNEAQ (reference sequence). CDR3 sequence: CASSFGGEKLFF. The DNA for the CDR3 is TGTGCCAGCAGCTTTGGTGGTGAAAAACTGTTTTTT. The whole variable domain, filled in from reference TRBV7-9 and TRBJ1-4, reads DTGVSQNPRHKITKRGQNVTFRCDPISEHNRLYWYRQTLGQGPEFLTYFQNEAQLEKSRLLSDRFSAERPKGSFSTLEIQRTEQGDSAMYLCASSFGGEKLFFGSGTQLSVL.

CDR3 protein: CSARLGSTDTQYF. The CDR3 DNA reads as TGCAGTGCTAGGTTGGGCAGCACAGATACGCAGTATTTT. The chain is built from TRBV20-1 and TRBJ2-3; D not certain. The CDR3 is made up of 13 amino acids. The V gene's germline CDR1 is DFQATT and CDR2 SNEGSKA (reference sequence). The V gene lost 3 bases and the J gene lost 0 bases, with 7 bases spanning the gap.

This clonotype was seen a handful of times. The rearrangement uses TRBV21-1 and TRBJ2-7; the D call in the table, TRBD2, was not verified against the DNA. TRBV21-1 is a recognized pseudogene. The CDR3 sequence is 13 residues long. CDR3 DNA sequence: TGTGCCAGCAGCAAAGCGTGCAGCCTCCAGCAGTACGTC. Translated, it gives CASSKACSLQQYV.

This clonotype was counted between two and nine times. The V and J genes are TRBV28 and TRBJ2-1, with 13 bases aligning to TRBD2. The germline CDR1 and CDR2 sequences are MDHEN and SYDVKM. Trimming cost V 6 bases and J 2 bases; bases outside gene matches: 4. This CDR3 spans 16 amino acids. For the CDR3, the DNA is TGTGCCAGCAGAGGGACTAGCGGGGATGCCTACAATGAGCAGTTCTTC. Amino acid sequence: CASRGTSGDAYNEQFF.

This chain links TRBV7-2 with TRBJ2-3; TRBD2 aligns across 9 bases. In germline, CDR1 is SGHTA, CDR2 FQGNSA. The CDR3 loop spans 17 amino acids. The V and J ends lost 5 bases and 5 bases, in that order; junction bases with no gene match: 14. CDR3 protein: CASSIRLGTSFGDTQYF. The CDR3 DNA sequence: TGTGCCAGCAGCATTAGACTTGGGACTAGCTTTGGAGATACGCAGTATTTT.

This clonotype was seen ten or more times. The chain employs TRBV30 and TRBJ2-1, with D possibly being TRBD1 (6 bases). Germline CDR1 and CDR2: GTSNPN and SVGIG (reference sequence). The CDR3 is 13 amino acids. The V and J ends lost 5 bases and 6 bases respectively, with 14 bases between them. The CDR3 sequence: CAWALGAPNEQFF. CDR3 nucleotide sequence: TGTGCCTGGGCTCTGGGGGCCCCCAATGAGCAGTTCTTC.

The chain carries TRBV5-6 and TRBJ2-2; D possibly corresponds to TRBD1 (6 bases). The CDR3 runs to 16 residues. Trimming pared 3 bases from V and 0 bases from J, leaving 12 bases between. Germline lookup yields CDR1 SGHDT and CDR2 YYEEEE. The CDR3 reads CASSSGHRANTGELFF. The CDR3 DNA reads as TGTGCCAGCAGCTCGGGACACCGAGCGAACACCGGGGAGCTGTTTTTT.

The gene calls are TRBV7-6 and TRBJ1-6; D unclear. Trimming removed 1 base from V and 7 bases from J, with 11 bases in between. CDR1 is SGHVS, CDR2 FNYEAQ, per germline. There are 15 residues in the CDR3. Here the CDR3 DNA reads TGTGCCAGCAGCTTAGACGTACCGGGGAATTCACCCCTCCACTTT. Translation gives CASSLDVPGNSPLHF.

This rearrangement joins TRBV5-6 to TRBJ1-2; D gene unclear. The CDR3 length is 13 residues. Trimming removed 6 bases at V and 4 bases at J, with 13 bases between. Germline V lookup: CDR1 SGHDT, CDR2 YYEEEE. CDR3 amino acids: CASIPRRSYGYTF. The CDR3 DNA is TGTGCCAGCATCCCAAGAAGGAGCTATGGCTACACCTTC.